The subject of this entry is one T cell receptor beta chain. The data were obtained in a study of blood T cell repertoires in COVID-19. In the authors' methods: For nucleated cells, counts were estimated from reference gene primer amplification. Data came from immunoSEQ multiplex PCR; TCRdb stores just in-frame clones and leaves some out. Clonal size and the V and J genes are those of that table, whereas D and trimming came from the DNA. The sample holds approximately 460,000 clones, 80% to 90% seen once. Recruited during active infection, patients (from Seattle) were subsequently followed longitudinally. Germline CDR1 SEHNR, CDR2 FQNEAQ (reference sequence). With 4 bases removed from V and 6 bases from J, the gap between germline ends came to 15 bases. CDR3 length: 15 amino acids.

The V call is TRBV7-9, the J call TRBJ2-2, with D uncertain. This TCR was recovered from a man aged 18 to 30 with COVID-19, enrolled during active disease. Sequenced sample: peripheral blood. The CDR3 coding sequence is TGTGCCAGCAGCTCAGGCCACAGCAATCCCGGGGAGCTGTTTTTT. This codes for CASSSGHSNPGELFF.